These 20 T cell receptor beta chains came from one sample sequenced in a study of memory CD4+ T cells and cytomegalovirus serostatus. Assay used: immunoSEQ multiplex PCR; TCRdb lists only in-frame clones, some missing. The sample lists over 35,000 clones; around four fifths were seen once. Single viable CD3+CD4+CD8-CD45RO+ cells were sorted as the memory CD4+ T cells. Input material: memory CD4+ T cells from blood. These receptors came from an adult in good health and CMV-seronegative.

V gene TRBV4-3 combines with J gene TRBJ1-2; D gene unclear. CDR1 and CDR2 from the germline V gene are LGHNA and YSLEER. V was shortened by 1 base and J by 7 bases, with 13 bases between the two germline ends. The CDR3 length is 14 residues. The CDR3 DNA reads as TGCGCCAGCAGCCAAGCCACAGAAGGGTCTGGCTACACCTTC. The encoded protein is CASSQATEGSGYTF.

In its sample, this clone was seen once. The chain links TRBV29-1 to TRBJ2-5, with a tentative D call TRBD2 (5 bases). The CDR3 totals 12 residues. The V and J ends lost 1 base and 5 bases respectively, with 8 bases between them. The germline CDR1 and CDR2 sequences are SQVTM and ANQGSEA. CDR3 in amino acids: CSVEADSETQYF. The CDR3 bases are TGCAGCGTTGAAGCGGACTCCGAGACCCAGTACTTC.

This clone was found a few times. The chain has TRBV19 and TRBJ1-5; 9 bases match TRBD1. V shed 5 bases, J shed 5 bases, and the junction held 1 base outside the gene matches. Germline CDR1 LNHDA, CDR2 SQIVND (reference sequence). This CDR3 is built from 13 residues. The CDR3 loop reads CASSHRGHQPQHF. The CDR3 DNA sequence: TGTGCCAGTAGTCACAGGGGGCATCAGCCCCAGCATTTT. Full variable domain (missing parts from reference TRBV19 and TRBJ1-5): DGGITQSPKYLFRKEGQNVTLSCEQNLNHDAMYWYRQDPGQGLRLIYYSQIVNDFQKGDIAEGYSVSREKKESFPLTVTSAQKNPTAFYLCASSHRGHQPQHFGDGTRLSIL.

This clone is medium-sized. The sample contains more than one DNA sequence encoding this CDR3. The rearrangement uses TRBV18 and TRBJ1-1; possibly TRBD1 for D (6 bases). Trimming removed 2 bases from V and 0 bases from J, with 7 bases in between. The CDR3 is made up of 14 amino acids. The V gene's germline CDR1 is KGHSH and CDR2 LQKENI. CDR3 region: CASSPTGMNTEAFF. CDR3 nucleotides: TGTGCCAGCTCACCAACAGGGATGAACACTGAAGCTTTCTTT.

The rearrangement joins TRBV18 to TRBJ1-2, with unresolved D. V was clipped by 5 bases and J by 6 bases, with 7 bases between them. The CDR3 is 11 amino acids. Germline lookup yields CDR1 KGHSH and CDR2 LQKENI. The CDR3 region is CASSRVDGYTF. In DNA form, the CDR3 reads TGTGCCAGCTCAAGAGTTGATGGCTACACCTTC.

This clone was counted a few times. Here the CDR3 DNA reads TGTGCCAGTACCACCCTTGGGGCAGGGTCACGCAATAACTATGGCTACACCTTC. Translated: CASTTLGAGSRNNYGYTF. V gene TRBV19 combines with J gene TRBJ1-2; a weak D match, TRBD1 (5 bases). CDR1 LNHDA and CDR2 SQIVND come from the germline V gene (reference sequence). V gave up 7 bases and J gave up 1 base, with 25 bases separating them. The CDR3 has 18 amino acids.

As to this clone: The junction departs from the called germline gene at one end, perhaps through a read error. The chain recombines TRBV6-1 with TRBJ1-5; D call uncertain. The CDR3 is made up of 16 amino acids. CDR1 is MNHNS, CDR2 SASEGT, per germline. The CDR3, as DNA: TGTGCCATCAGTGATAGGGCGGGCGATAGCAATCAGCCCCAGCATTTT. Protein product: CAISDRAGDSNQPQHF.

This chain joins TRBV4-2 and TRBJ1-2, with 7 bases identical to TRBD1. Germline trimming cut 0 bases from V and 4 bases from J; bases unmatched to any gene: 5. Germline V CDR1 and CDR2: LGHNA, YNFKEQ. This CDR3 spans 15 amino acids. The CDR3 sequence is CASSQEQGGSYGYTF. The CDR3 DNA is TGTGCCAGCAGCCAAGAGCAGGGGGGCAGCTATGGCTACACCTTC.

This clone has only a few counts. The chain carries TRBV29-1 and TRBJ1-5, with D hard to call. The germline V gene has CDR1 SQVTM and CDR2 ANQGSEA. This CDR3 comprises 13 residues. V was pared by 3 bases and J by 4 bases, with 10 bases between. This CDR3 reads CSVEVAVNQPQHF. CDR3 nucleotide sequence: TGCAGCGTTGAGGTCGCCGTGAATCAGCCCCAGCATTTT.

This chain uses TRBV28 with TRBJ1-6; D possibly corresponds to TRBD1 (5 bases). CDR1 and CDR2 from the germline V gene are MDHEN and SYDVKM. This CDR3 spans 16 amino acids. The germline V and J ends were trimmed by 1 base and 8 bases, with 15 bases remaining between them. CDR3 amino acids: CASSLSVGGSHSPLHF. Written as DNA, the CDR3 is TGTGCCAGCAGTTTATCGGTTGGGGGATCGCATTCACCCCTCCACTTT.

The chain employs TRBV6-1 and TRBJ2-5, with 11 bases matching TRBD2. This CDR3 has 14 amino acids. The V gene end was trimmed by 6 bases and the J gene end by 7 bases; junction bases not matched to a gene: 7. Germline CDR1 is MNHNS and CDR2 is SASEGT. The CDR3 region is CASRELAGVLTQYF. DNA for the CDR3: TGTGCCAGCAGGGAACTAGCGGGGGTGTTGACCCAGTACTTC.

The chain recombines TRBV6-5 with TRBJ2-7, with 7 bases aligning to TRBD2. V shed 8 bases and J 2 bases; nucleotides not matched to a gene: 6. Germline V lookup: CDR1 MNHEY, CDR2 SVGAGI. The CDR3 covers 13 residues. CDR3 region: CASRRGTAYEQYF. CDR3 bases: TGTGCCAGCCGGCGGGGGACGGCCTACGAGCAGTACTTC.

This clone appeared a few times. The gene calls are TRBV15 and TRBJ1-5; maybe TRBD1 (5 bases). Trimming shortened V by 0 bases and J by 7 bases, and 19 bases separated the two germline ends. The V gene's germline CDR1 is LNHNV and CDR2 YYDKDF (reference sequence). CDR3 length equals 17 residues. CDR3 nucleotides: TGTGCCACCAGCAGAGATTTATACGTGGGGGAGGGGCAGCCCCAGCATTTT. Amino acid sequence: CATSRDLYVGEGQPQHF.

This clone was observed a handful of times. The chain links TRBV9 to TRBJ1-6; 8 bases align to TRBD1. V dropped 0 bases and J dropped 7; count of bases not matched to a gene: 6. The germline V gene has CDR1 SGDLS and CDR2 YYNGEE. The CDR3 has 16 residues. The CDR3 is CASSVGHGTGNSPLHF. For the CDR3, the DNA is TGTGCCAGCAGCGTAGGGCACGGGACAGGAAATTCACCCCTCCACTTT.

For this clone: The junction departs from germline at one end; a sequencing error may be responsible. This chain uses TRBV28 with TRBJ2-2, with a possible D match to TRBD1 (5 bases). Germline V gene data show CDR1 as MDHEN and CDR2 as SYDVKM. The CDR3 is made up of 14 amino acids. The chain's CDR3 is CASSLSGNAGELFF. The CDR3 nucleotides read TGTGCCAGCAGTTTGTCAGGGAACGCCGGGGAGCTGTTTTTT.

The chain recombines TRBV6-5 with TRBJ2-5, with no clear D. The J call may be in error: the DNA end matches TRBJ2-7 better. This CDR3 is 12 amino acids long. CDR1 MNHEY and CDR2 SVGAGI come from the germline V gene. CDR3 nucleotide sequence: TGTGCCAGCAGTTCCGGATCCTACGAGCAGTACTTC. Translation: CASSSGSYEQYF.

The chain uses TRBV9 and TRBJ2-3, with 12 bases lining up with TRBD2. V lost 0 bases to trimming and J lost 6 bases; unmatched junction nucleotides: 11. The length of the CDR3 is 18 residues. Per the germline V gene, CDR1 is SGDLS and CDR2 is YYNGEE. CDR3 in amino acids: CASSVEERLAGAGDTQYF. The DNA for the CDR3 is TGTGCCAGCAGCGTAGAGGAGCGACTAGCGGGGGCGGGGGATACGCAGTATTTT.

CDR3 in DNA: TGCGCCAGCAGCTTGGATCCGGGTAATTCACCCCTCCACTTT. Protein sequence: CASSLDPGNSPLHF. This chain connects TRBV5-1 to TRBJ1-6, with D uncertain. V was shortened by 0 bases and J by 6 bases, with 7 bases between the two germline ends. In germline, CDR1 is SGHRS, CDR2 YFSETQ. CDR3 size: 14 residues.

The chain combines TRBV6-5 with TRBJ1-2; D remains ambiguous. CDR1 is MNHEY and CDR2 is SVGAGI in the germline V gene. V lost 5 bases and J 2 bases, leaving 9 bases between the germline ends. This CDR3 comprises 13 residues. The CDR3 region has the DNA TGTGCCAGCAGTGCAGGTGCAAACTATGGCTACACCTTC. Translated, it gives CASSAGANYGYTF.

The gene calls are TRBV5-4 and TRBJ2-2, with D unresolved. The germline V gene has CDR1 SGHNT and CDR2 YYREEE (reference sequence). The CDR3 has 13 amino acids. V gave up 4 bases and J gave up 4 bases, with 8 bases separating them. The CDR3 bases are TGTGCCAGCAGCCCGTCCAGCACCGGGGAGCTGTTTTTT. Its protein product is CASSPSSTGELFF.